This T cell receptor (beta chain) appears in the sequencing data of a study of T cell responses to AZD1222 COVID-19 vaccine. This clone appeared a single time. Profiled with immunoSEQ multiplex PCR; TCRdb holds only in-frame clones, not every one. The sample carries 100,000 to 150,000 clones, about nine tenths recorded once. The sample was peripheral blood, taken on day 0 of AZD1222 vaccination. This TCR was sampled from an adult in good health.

The CDR3 protein is CASSFTSGSPNEQFF. Written as DNA, the CDR3 is TGTGCCAGCAGCTTTACTTCAGGTTCCCCCAATGAGCAGTTCTTC. This rearrangement joins TRBV7-9 to TRBJ2-1; unclear D gene. The CDR3 runs to 15 residues. Per the germline V gene, CDR1 is SEHNR and CDR2 is FQNEAQ (reference sequence). V was clipped by 3 bases and J by 6 bases, with 15 bases between them.